These T cell receptor beta chains were read from a single sample in a study of T cell repertoires in ileal Crohn's disease. The assay was immunoSEQ multiplex PCR, and TCRdb's table has in-frame clones only and misses some. The sample includes approximately 13,000 clones, more than 60% of them seen just once. Sequenced sample: ileal tissue. The source is an adult with Crohn's disease. The CDR3 runs from the conserved cysteine through the conserved F or W. Each record gives: V gene, clone size, D gene, J gene, CDR3 protein, CDR3 DNA. The D gene is left open where the match is weak. Clone size appears in some rows only: once, few, many, or a class for an expanded clone.

TRBV25-1	NA	NA	TRBJ1-2	CASSELGGDGYTF	TGTGCCAGCAGTGAATTGGGGGGCGATGGCTACACCTTC
TRBV5-1	NA	NA	TRBJ2-1	CASTPGGSYNEQFF	TGCGCCAGCACCCCCGGGGGTTCTTACAATGAGCAGTTCTTC
TRBV4-2	NA	TRBD1	TRBJ2-7	CASSLSAGQGLLGSYEQYF	TGTGCCAGCAGCCTCAGTGCGGGACAGGGCCTATTGGGGTCCTACGAGCAGTACTTC
TRBV30	NA	NA	TRBJ1-2	CAWSVLGRNYGYTF	TGTGCCTGGAGTGTATTAGGGCGAAACTATGGCTACACCTTC
TRBV11-2	NA	TRBD1	TRBJ1-1	CASSPQQGTEAFF	TGTGCCAGCAGCCCACAACAGGGGACTGAAGCTTTCTTT
TRBV5-6	NA	NA	TRBJ1-2	CASSWGVDRAGGYTF	TGTGCCAGCAGCTGGGGTGTCGACCGCGCTGGTGGCTACACCTTC
TRBV30	NA	NA	TRBJ1-2	CAWSGGQYGYTF	TGTGCCTGGAGTGGGGGACAATATGGCTACACCTTC
TRBV7-2	NA	TRBD1	TRBJ2-2	CASSLVQGIGELFF	TGTGCCAGCAGCTTAGTACAGGGGATCGGGGAGCTGTTTTTT
TRBV6-6	NA	TRBD1	TRBJ1-4	CASSYSEGAREKLFF	TGTGCCAGCAGTTACTCCGAGGGGGCGCGTGAAAAACTGTTTTTT
TRBV12-5	NA	NA	TRBJ1-1	CASGPPTAEAFF	TGTGCTAGTGGCCCCCCGACAGCTGAAGCTTTCTTT
TRBV29-1	NA	TRBD1	TRBJ2-4	CSVWTGQYIQYF	TGCAGCGTCTGGACAGGGCAATACATTCAGTACTTC
TRBV19	NA	NA	TRBJ1-5	CASSKDTGGNQPQHF	TGTGCCAGTAGTAAAGACACCGGGGGCAATCAGCCCCAGCATTTT
TRBV19	NA	NA	TRBJ1-6	CASSVLEGSPLHF	TGTGCCAGTAGCGTCTTAGAGGGTTCACCCCTCCACTTT
TRBV6-5	NA	NA	TRBJ2-7	CASSYVGQGMYF	TGTGCCAGCAGTTATGTGGGGCAGGGGATGTACTTC
TRBV27	once	NA	TRBJ1-5	CASSGGQTDYQPQHF	TGTGCCAGCAGTGGGGGTCAGACGGACTATCAGCCCCAGCATTTT
TRBV2	once	TRBD2	TRBJ2-7	CASSEVLAGRYEQYF	TGTGCCAGCAGTGAGGTCCTAGCGGGGCGCTACGAGCAGTACTTC
TRBV6-5	NA	TRBD1	TRBJ2-2	CASRSGGANVGELFF	TGTGCCAGCAGGTCAGGGGGCGCGAATGTCGGGGAGCTGTTTTTT
TRBV6-1	once	TRBD2	TRBJ2-1	CASSLSGASYNEQFF	TGTGCCAGCAGCCTCAGCGGGGCCAGCTACAATGAGCAGTTCTTC
TRBV5-1	once	NA	TRBJ1-1	CASSLAGPPGRAFF	TGCGCCAGCAGCTTGGCCGGACCCCCGGGGCGGGCTTTCTTT
TRBV11-2	NA	NA	TRBJ1-1	CASSLGGGALAQKAFF	TGTGCCAGCAGCTTAGGGGGGGGCGCCCTGGCTCAGAAAGCTTTCTTT
TRBV7-8	few	NA	TRBJ1-2	CASSKRDISNYGYTF	TGTGCCAGCAGCAAGAGGGACATCTCGAACTATGGCTACACCTTC
TRBV27	few	NA	TRBJ1-3	CASSGGRQFSGNTIYF	TGTGCCAGCAGTGGGGGGAGGCAGTTCTCTGGAAACACCATATATTTT
TRBV5-6	few	NA	TRBJ1-1	CASSPVGVGITEAFF	TGTGCCAGCAGCCCGGTGGGGGTCGGAATCACTGAAGCTTTCTTT
TRBV6-5	NA	NA	TRBJ1-5	CASSYSKGNQPQHF	TGTGCCAGCAGTTACTCGAAGGGGAATCAGCCCCAGCATTTT
TRBV7-9	once	NA	TRBJ2-3	CASSLWELGSTDTQYF	TGTGCCAGCAGCCTATGGGAGCTTGGAAGCACAGATACGCAGTATTTT
TRBV6-6	NA	NA	TRBJ2-2	CANSWTGELFF	TGTGCCAACAGTTGGACCGGGGAGCTGTTTTTT
TRBV19	NA	NA	TRBJ2-5	CASSIGGVQETQYF	TGTGCCAGTAGTATAGGGGGGGTCCAAGAGACCCAGTACTTC
TRBV2	NA	NA	TRBJ1-5	CASSVSTAGYSNQPQHF	TGTGCCAGCAGTGTTTCGACAGCTGGTTATAGCAATCAGCCCCAGCATTTT
TRBV10-3	NA	NA	TRBJ1-2	CAIRRGDGREYGYTF	TGTGCCATCAGAAGAGGAGACGGGCGGGAGTATGGCTACACCTTC
TRBV19	NA	TRBD1	TRBJ2-1	CASSMSWTGKFF	TGTGCCAGTAGTATGAGTTGGACAGGGAAGTTCTTC
TRBV6-5	NA	NA	TRBJ1-5	CASSYSFRTDQPQHF	TGTGCCAGCAGTTACTCGTTCAGGACAGATCAGCCCCAGCATTTT
TRBV6-6	once	NA	TRBJ1-1	CASSKTGQHMNTEAFF	TGTGCCAGCAGTAAAACGGGACAACACATGAACACTGAAGCTTTCTTT
TRBV19	NA	TRBD1	TRBJ1-2	CASSPTGTGKPDSYGYTF	TGTGCCAGTAGTCCGACCGGGACAGGGAAACCCGATAGCTATGGCTACACCTTC
TRBV10-1	NA	TRBD1	TRBJ2-7	CASSGPGGYEQYF	TGCGCCAGCAGTGGTCCAGGGGGCTACGAGCAGTACTTC
TRBV5-1	NA	NA	TRBJ2-7	CASSSMPGEQYF	TGCGCCAGCAGCTCCATGCCGGGCGAGCAGTACTTC
TRBV6-5	NA	NA	TRBJ1-2	CASSPGPRGYTF	TGTGCCAGCAGCCCGGGTCCGCGGGGCTACACCTTC
TRBV18	NA	NA	TRBJ2-1	CASSPLAPEEQFF	TGTGCCAGCTCACCACTTGCGCCAGAGGAGCAGTTCTTC
TRBV6-4	NA	NA	TRBJ1-6	CASSSTGTNSPLHF	TGTGCCAGCAGTTCGACAGGAACTAATTCACCCCTCCACTTT
TRBV19	NA	NA	TRBJ1-5	CASSIEGERSQPQHF	TGTGCCAGTAGTATTGAGGGGGAACGTTCTCAGCCCCAGCATTTT
TRBV19	once	TRBD2	TRBJ2-7	CASSMTSGVPHEQYF	TGTGCCAGTAGTATGACGAGCGGGGTTCCCCACGAGCAGTACTTC
TRBV5-1	NA	NA	TRBJ2-5	CASSWGSETQYF	TGCGCCAGCAGCTGGGGATCGGAGACCCAGTACTTC
TRBV2	NA	NA	TRBJ1-6	CASSEALWSPLHF	TGTGCCAGCAGTGAAGCGCTCTGGTCACCCCTCCACTTT
TRBV2	NA	NA	TRBJ2-3	CATKTESNTNTQYF	TGTGCCACTAAAACAGAGTCTAATACTAATACGCAGTATTTT
TRBV7-2	NA	NA	TRBJ2-5	CASSLVGIPQETQYF	TGTGCCAGCAGCTTAGTTGGCATACCTCAAGAGACCCAGTACTTC
TRBV6-5	NA	NA	TRBJ1-1	CASGQNGAIREIGFF	TGTGCCAGCGGTCAGAACGGGGCAATCCGCGAAATAGGTTTCTTT
TRBV27	NA	TRBD1	TRBJ2-7	CASTGQGAYEQYF	TGTGCCAGCACCGGACAGGGGGCCTACGAGCAGTACTTC
TRBV10-3	NA	NA	TRBJ1-1	CAISVSESKTANTEAFF	TGTGCCATCAGTGTTTCTGAATCCAAGACGGCGAACACTGAAGCTTTCTTT
TRBV11-2	NA	NA	TRBJ1-2	CASSPTGYAGYTF	TGTGCCAGCAGCCCCACCGGGTATGCTGGCTACACCTTC
TRBV5-6	NA	NA	TRBJ1-2	CASSLRDSSYGYTF	TGTGCCAGCAGCTTGAGAGACAGCAGCTATGGCTACACCTTC
TRBV5-1	NA	TRBD1	TRBJ1-3	CASRPQGAAGNTIYF	TGCGCCAGCAGACCACAGGGGGCTGCTGGAAACACCATATATTTT
TRBV14	NA	NA	TRBJ2-7	CASSQGQNSYEQYF	TGTGCCAGCAGCCAAGGGCAGAATTCCTACGAGCAGTACTTC
TRBV29-1	NA	TRBD2	TRBJ2-3	CSVNPAGGPGTQYF	TGCAGCGTTAACCCTGCGGGGGGGCCGGGGACGCAGTATTTT
TRBV5-1	NA	NA	TRBJ1-5	CASSLGTGQMSQPQHF	TGCGCCAGCAGCTTGGGAACAGGCCAGATGAGTCAGCCCCAGCATTTT
TRBV10-1	NA	NA	TRBJ1-5	CASIFSGEHGGGTNQPQHF	TGCGCCAGCATTTTCAGTGGAGAGCACGGGGGGGGTACCAATCAGCCCCAGCATTTT
TRBV30	NA	TRBD1	TRBJ1-1	CAWSERDRGRMNTEAFF	TGTGCCTGGAGTGAGCGGGACAGGGGGCGAATGAACACTGAAGCTTTCTTT
TRBV5-6	NA	NA	TRBJ1-3	CASRFGQTGNTIYF	TGTGCCAGCAGGTTTGGACAGACTGGAAACACCATATATTTT
TRBV7-2	NA	NA	TRBJ1-1	CASSRQVQTEAFF	TGTGCCAGCAGCCGACAGGTACAAACTGAAGCTTTCTTT
TRBV7-3	few	NA	TRBJ2-5	CASSATGIRETQYF	TGTGCCAGCAGCGCCACAGGGATTCGGGAGACCCAGTACTTC
TRBV9	NA	NA	TRBJ1-2	CASSVVEYGYTF	TGTGCCAGCAGCGTAGTGGAATATGGCTACACCTTC